A selection of T cell receptor beta chains follows, all from one sample in a study of cytomegalovirus exposure and HLA in healthy donors. The table came from immunoSEQ multiplex PCR; TCRdb's copy has only in-frame clones and leaves some out. The data contain 100,000 to 150,000 clones, 75% of them singletons. Material: PBMCs. The source is a middle-aged woman in good health and CMV-seropositive. Both conserved end residues are part of each CDR3. A D gene is named only where the DNA matches it firmly. The size entry is marked missing in some rows and otherwise reads once, few, many or a size class.

V	J	size	D	DNA	CDR3
TRBV9	TRBJ2-3	few	TRBD2	TGTGCCAGCAGCGTTACCTGGACTAGCGGGCCGGGGGGCACAGATACGCAGTATTTT	CASSVTWTSGPGGTDTQYF
TRBV7-2	TRBJ1-3	few	NA	TGTGCCAGCAGCCGAGAGGAGGGTTATGGAAACACCATATATTTT	CASSREEGYGNTIYF
TRBV25-1	TRBJ2-1	NA	TRBD1	TGTGCCAGCAGTGGGAGGGACAGGCTCGGTAGTGAGCAGTTCTTC	CASSGRDRLGSEQFF
TRBV27	TRBJ1-1	few	NA	TGTGCCAGCAGTTTGTCGGGAGGGAACACTGAAGCTTTCTTT	CASSLSGGNTEAFF
TRBV9	TRBJ2-5	NA	NA	TGTGCCAGCAGCGTAGCTCGGGAGACCCAGTACTTC	CASSVARETQYF
TRBV21-1	TRBJ2-7	NA	NA	TGTGCCAGCAGCAAAGATGGTAAGAGCGAGCAGTACTTC	CASSKDGKSEQYF
TRBV5-4	TRBJ1-1	few	NA	TGTGCCAGCACCTGGGGGGGCTCTGAAGCTTTCTTT	CASTWGGSEAFF
TRBV29-1	TRBJ2-3	few	TRBD2	TGCAGCATATCCGGGACTAGCGGGAGGGGAGATACGCAGTATTTT	CSISGTSGRGDTQYF
TRBV30	TRBJ1-4	few	TRBD1	TGTGCCGGACAGGGGCCAACTAATGAAAAACTGTTTTTT	CAGQGPTNEKLFF
TRBV30	TRBJ1-4	NA	NA	TGTGCCTGGGGAACAACAGGGGAAAAACTGTTTTTT	CAWGTTGEKLFF
TRBV28	TRBJ2-1	NA	TRBD2	TGTGCCGGATGTAGCGGGAGCTCCTACAATGAGCAGTTCTTC	CAGCSGSSYNEQFF
TRBV5-6	TRBJ1-5	NA	NA	TGTGCCAGCAGCTTGGCTGCCACCCCCCGAGATCAGCCCCAGCATTTT	CASSLAATPRDQPQHF
TRBV9	TRBJ2-2	NA	NA	TGTGCCAGCAGCGTAGCGGGTACGAACACCGGGGAGCTGTTTTTT	CASSVAGTNTGELFF
TRBV28	TRBJ2-7	NA	TRBD1	TGTGCCAGCAGTCCCATGGTGGGACAGGAGGGCTACGAGCAGTACTTC	CASSPMVGQEGYEQYF
TRBV6-5	TRBJ1-1	NA	NA	TGTGCCAGCAGTTACTCAAGGGATGGCGGGGCTTTCTTT	CASSYSRDGGAFF
TRBV28	TRBJ2-3	NA	TRBD1	TGTGCCAGCAGTTTCGGGACAGGGGGCACAGATACGCAGTATTTT	CASSFGTGGTDTQYF
TRBV27	TRBJ2-7	NA	TRBD2	TGTGCCAGCACCATAACGGCGGGAGTGGGGGAGCAGTACTTC	CASTITAGVGEQYF
TRBV23-1	TRBJ2-1	NA	NA	TGCGCCAGCAGTCAATCGGGATATAAGGGAGGATTAGTAGGGTACAATGAGCAGTTCTTC	CASSQSGYKGGLVGYNEQFF
TRBV6-6	TRBJ2-7	few	TRBD1	TGTGCCAGCAGCTACCCCCGGGACAGATCCTACGAGCAGTACTTC	CASSYPRDRSYEQYF
TRBV30	TRBJ1-3	once	NA	TGTGCCTGGAGTCAACTCTCTGGAAACACCATATATTTT	CAWSQLSGNTIYF
TRBV7-2	TRBJ2-1	once	NA	TGTGCCAGCAGCTTACGCTCACTCGGGACAGAGCAGTTCTTC	CASSLRSLGTEQFF